These 19 T cell receptor beta chains came from one sample sequenced in a study of cytomegalovirus exposure and HLA in healthy donors. The PCR made use of 60 Vbeta and 13 Jbeta primers. Using immunoSEQ multiplex PCR, the repertoire was profiled, and TCRdb retains in-frame clones only, with some absent. This table has 94,000 or so clones, about 70% appearing once. Sample: PBMCs. The receptor source for this set is a man in his 60s in good health and CMV-seronegative.

This chain joins TRBV5-6 and TRBJ1-5, with a tentative D call TRBD1 (6 bases). The V and J ends lost 5 bases and 9 bases respectively, with 18 bases between them. Looked up from germline, CDR1 is SGHDT and CDR2 is YYEEEE. The CDR3 contains 14 residues. CDR3 region: CASRMAGEGRPQHF. In DNA, the CDR3 is TGTGCCAGCAGAATGGCAGGGGAGGGTCGGCCCCAGCATTTT.

The V and J genes are TRBV2 and TRBJ1-1; TRBD1 aligns across 10 bases. Germline V gene data show CDR1 as SNHLY and CDR2 as FYNNEI. This CDR3 has 16 amino acids. V lost 3 bases and J lost 4; bases outside the gene matches: 8. This CDR3 reads CASSEETGGGGTEAFF. CDR3 DNA: TGTGCCAGCAGTGAGGAGACAGGGGGCGGCGGCACTGAAGCTTTCTTT.

This chain joins TRBV7-2 and TRBJ2-5; TRBD1 matches 7 bases. The length of the CDR3 is 15 residues. Trimming at V came to 3 bases and at J to 4 bases, leaving 8 bases not matched to a gene. Germline V gene lookup returns CDR1 SGHTA and CDR2 FQGNSA. In DNA form, the CDR3 reads TGTGCCAGCAGCTTTGACAGGGCTCCTTTAGAGACCCAGTACTTC. This sequence encodes CASSFDRAPLETQYF.

V and J are TRBV5-1 and TRBJ1-2; D perhaps matches TRBD1 (6 bases). This CDR3 region has 14 residues. V lost 4 bases, J lost 4 bases, and 14 bases lay in between. Germline assignment: CDR1 SGHRS and CDR2 YFSETQ. The CDR3 sequence: CASSLQGERYGYTF. The CDR3 coding sequence is TGCGCCAGCAGCCTACAGGGAGAGCGCTATGGCTACACCTTC.

The chain joins TRBV4-3 to TRBJ2-2; the D gene is possibly TRBD1 (6 bases). The CDR3 sequence is 16 residues long. V dropped 6 bases and J dropped 5 bases, with 19 bases sitting between them. Germline CDR1 is LGHNA and CDR2 is YSLEER. This chain's CDR3 is CASSRSPTGETGELFF. The CDR3 DNA follows: TGCGCCAGCAGTAGAAGCCCGACAGGAGAGACCGGGGAGCTGTTTTTT.

The rearrangement uses TRBV9 and TRBJ1-4, with TRBD1 matching over 7 bases. Germline lookup yields CDR1 SGDLS and CDR2 YYNGEE. The CDR3 is 14 amino acids. Trimming took 6 bases from V and 3 from J; bases not matched to a gene: 5. This CDR3 is CASTSGQPNEKLFF. DNA of the CDR3: TGTGCCAGCACGTCGGGACAGCCTAATGAAAAACTGTTTTTT.

The chain is built from TRBV7-2 and TRBJ2-7; D is undetermined. The CDR3 has 15 residues. Per germline, CDR1 SGHTA and CDR2 FQGNSA. V was clipped by 0 bases and J by 3 bases, with 12 bases between them. Here the CDR3 DNA reads TGTGCCAGCAGCTTAGCGCCGAACTCGCACTACGAGCAGTACTTC. This translates into CASSLAPNSHYEQYF.

This sequence joins TRBV27 and TRBJ2-3; 11 bases fit TRBD1. Germline V CDR1 and CDR2: MNHEY, SMNVEV (reference sequence). V shed 6 bases, J shed 6 bases, and the junction held 5 bases outside the gene matches. The CDR3 is 14 amino acids. The CDR3 is CASSGDRGRDTQYF. DNA for the CDR3: TGTGCCAGCAGCGGGGACAGGGGGAGGGATACGCAGTATTTT.

The chain has TRBV27 and TRBJ2-1, with 9 bases aligning to TRBD2. Germline CDR1 and CDR2: MNHEY and SMNVEV (reference sequence). Unmatched junction bases numbered 9, after V lost 0 bases and J lost 0 bases. The CDR3 consists of 19 residues. The CDR3 DNA reads TGTGCCAGCAGTTTATCGGTCAGCGGGGGGCCAAGCTCCTACAATGAGCAGTTCTTC. Translation gives CASSLSVSGGPSSYNEQFF.

V is TRBV5-6 and J is TRBJ2-1; TRBD2 is a possible D gene (5 bases). CDR1 and CDR2 from the germline V gene are SGHDT and YYEEEE. With 0 bases removed from V and 5 bases from J, the gap between germline ends came to 15 bases. The CDR3 has 16 amino acids. The CDR3 reads CASSLVARSYHNEQFF. CDR3 DNA sequence: TGTGCCAGCAGCTTGGTAGCGCGGAGTTACCACAATGAGCAGTTCTTC. Using reference TRBV5-6 and TRBJ2-1 for the parts outside the CDR3, the full variable domain is DAGVTQSPTHLIKTRGQQVTLRCSPKSGHDTVSWYQQALGQGPQFIFQYYEEEERQRGNFPDRFSGHQFPNYSSELNVNALLLGDSALYLCASSLVARSYHNEQFFGPGTRLTVL.

The chain couples TRBV7-8 to TRBJ2-5; 10 bases align to TRBD2. This CDR3 region has 14 residues. V lost 3 bases, J lost 5 bases, and 3 bases stayed unmatched. Germline lookup yields CDR1 SGHVS and CDR2 FQNEAQ. The CDR3 DNA follows: TGTGCCAGCAGCTTGCTAGCGGGGGTTGAGACCCAGTACTTC. This sequence encodes CASSLLAGVETQYF.

Only one count was recorded for this clone. The chain is built from TRBV30 and TRBJ2-7; TRBD2 is a possible D gene (7 bases). The germline V gene encodes CDR1 GTSNPN and CDR2 SVGIG (reference sequence). The CDR3 contains 15 residues. V gave up 1 base and J gave up 4 bases, with 17 bases separating them. The CDR3 DNA reads TGTGCCTGGAGTGGGAGGAGGGGGGGCGGATACGAGCAGTACTTC. Translated: CAWSGRRGGGYEQYF.

This chain joins TRBV5-1 and TRBJ1-4, with a weak D call TRBD1 (6 bases). The CDR3 extends over 14 amino acids. The germline V gene has CDR1 SGHRS and CDR2 YFSETQ. V was pared by 4 bases and J by 4 bases, with 11 bases between. The CDR3 here is CASSEDRINEKLFF. In nucleotides, the CDR3 is TGCGCCAGCAGCGAGGACAGAATTAATGAAAAACTGTTTTTT.

This chain uses TRBV15 with TRBJ1-5; D is undetermined. Trimming shortened V by 0 bases and J by 12 bases, and 12 bases separated the two germline ends. Germline V gene lookup returns CDR1 LNHNV and CDR2 YYDKDF (reference sequence). The length of the CDR3 is 13 residues. CDR3 residues: CATSRDLEGRQHF. In DNA form, the CDR3 reads TGTGCCACCAGCAGAGATTTAGAGGGCCGCCAGCATTTT. Combining the CDR3 with reference TRBV15 and TRBJ1-5 gives the whole variable domain DAMVIQNPRYQVTQFGKPVTLSCSQTLNHNVMYWYQQKSSQAPKLLFHYYDKDFNNEADTPDNFQSRRPNTSFCFLDIRSPGLGDTAMYLCATSRDLEGRQHFGDGTRLSIL.

Only one count was recorded for this clone. This sequence joins TRBV30 and TRBJ2-4; TRBD2 is a possible D gene (6 bases). The germline gives CDR1 GTSNPN, CDR2 SVGIG (reference sequence). There are 13 residues in the CDR3. Trimming took off 5 bases at V and 5 bases at J, with 13 bases between the two ends. CDR3 in amino acids: CAWGLGGENIQYF. The CDR3 DNA reads as TGTGCCTGGGGGTTAGGAGGGGAAAACATTCAGTACTTC.

V gene TRBV4-1 combines with J gene TRBJ2-2; TRBD1 aligns across 9 bases. Germline CDR1 is MGHRA and CDR2 is YSYEKL. The CDR3 has 16 amino acids. The V and J ends lost 2 bases and 2 bases, in that order; junction bases with no gene match: 3. The CDR3 loop is CASSQPGQGNTGELFF. Here the CDR3 DNA reads TGCGCCAGCAGCCAACCGGGACAGGGCAACACCGGGGAGCTGTTTTTT.

On this clone itself: It is likely a read error, because the conserved phenylalanine at the end of the CDR3 is missing. Because the CDR3's place on the DNA is in doubt, the DNA is left out and the CDR3 is given as listed by TCRdb. The V gene is TRBV19, the J gene TRBJ2-7; the table's D gene call, TRBD2, was not cross checked with the DNA. The CDR3 adds up to 12 amino acids, both ends counted. Germline values: CDR1 LNHDA, CDR2 SQIVND (reference sequence). This chain's CDR3 is CASSSGLAGGPC.

The chain couples TRBV2 to TRBJ2-2; no reliable D call. Between the trimmed V and J ends, which lost 6 bases and 2 bases, there was a span of 7 bases. CDR3 length equals 13 residues. CDR1 and CDR2 from the germline V gene are SNHLY and FYNNEI. CDR3 coding DNA: TGTGCCAGCAGGGGCCTTAACACCGGGGAGCTGTTTTTT. This encodes CASRGLNTGELFF. The variable domain in full, completed from reference TRBV2 and TRBJ2-2, reads EPEVTQTPSHQVTQMGQEVILRCVPISNHLYFYWYRQILGQKVEFLVSFYNNEISEKSEIFDDQFSVERPDGSNFTLKIRSTKLEDSAMYFCASRGLNTGELFFGEGSRLTVL.

This chain connects TRBV28 to TRBJ2-7; 7 bases agree with TRBD2. The CDR3 consists of 14 residues. V lost 7 bases and J lost 6; bases outside the gene matches: 12. Germline V gene sequence: CDR1 MDHEN, CDR2 SYDVKM. The CDR3 bases are TGTGCCAGCAAAAGTAGTAGCGGGTTAGGCGAGCAGTACTTC. Translating gives CASKSSSGLGEQYF.